This T cell receptor (beta chain) was sequenced in a study of tumor-infiltrating lymphocytes in localized non-small cell lung cancer. By sample share, this clone is medium-sized. As yet, its antigen is unknown. At one end, the junction sequence differs from germline, possibly due to a read error. Study-wide findings and caveats: Each assay used a separate piece of the same tissue. Only some patients had TCR sequencing, depending on available tissue. Tumor T-cell fraction was not associated with recurrence-free survival. Tumors had more T cell infiltration than uninvolved lung, per TCRbeta sequencing and CD3 counts.

The CDR3 has 14 residues. Germline values: CDR1 SGHNT, CDR2 YYREEE (reference sequence). Measured with immunoSEQ multiplex PCR; TCRdb has only the in-frame clones, and not every one. The table has 13,000 or so clones, about 78% seen once. The sequenced material came from lung tumor tissue. This rearrangement joins TRBV5-4 to TRBJ2-1; D tentatively reads TRBD1 or TRBD2 (5 bases each). This TCR came from a human donor with non-small cell lung cancer. The CDR3 sequence is CASSRDVGDNDQFF. CDR3 DNA sequence: TGTGCCAGCAGCCGGGACGTGGGTGACAATGATCAGTTCTTC. Based on the CDR3 plus reference TRBV5-4 and TRBJ2-1, the full variable domain is ETGVTQSPTHLIKTRGQQVTLRCSSQSGHNTVSWYQQALGQGPQFIFQYYREEENGRGNFPPRFSGLQFPNYSSELNVNALELDDSALYLCASSRDVGDNDQFFGPGTRLTVL.